These 25 T cell receptor beta chains came from one sample sequenced in a study of shared clonotypes between healthy human individuals. Clones were sequenced by immunoSEQ multiplex PCR, and TCRdb holds only the in-frame ones, with some missing. The sample has around 500,000 clones; about 76% are singletons. The source material was PBMCs. All receptors derive from a woman aged 35 to 49 in good health. Some clones in this sample may be carry-over from other donors' samples.

The V call is TRBV5-6, the J call TRBJ1-1, with TRBD1 identical over 7 bases. Germline CDR1 reads SGHDT; CDR2 reads YYEEEE. V was clipped by 1 base and J by 2 bases; unmatched bases: 2. CDR3 size: 14 residues. The CDR3 coding sequence is TGTGCCAGCAGCTTGCGGGACAGAAACACTGAAGCTTTCTTT. Protein sequence: CASSLRDRNTEAFF.

V usage is TRBV19 and J usage is TRBJ2-2, with D possibly called TRBD1 or TRBD2 (6 bases each). This CDR3 comprises 14 residues. Deletions cut 3 bases from V and 6 bases from J, with 11 bases between. Looked up from germline, CDR1 is LNHDA and CDR2 is SQIVND (reference sequence). The CDR3 region is CASSMGGAAGELFF. The CDR3 DNA reads as TGTGCCAGTAGTATGGGGGGCGCCGCCGGGGAGCTGTTTTTT. The complete variable domain, with remaining parts taken from reference TRBV19 and TRBJ2-2, reads DGGITQSPKYLFRKEGQNVTLSCEQNLNHDAMYWYRQDPGQGLRLIYYSQIVNDFQKGDIAEGYSVSREKKESFPLTVTSAQKNPTAFYLCASSMGGAAGELFFGEGSRLTVL.

The chain combines TRBV9 with TRBJ2-1; 14 bases map to TRBD2. J lost 6 bases, V lost 0 bases, and 2 bases had no gene match. The CDR3 has 16 residues. Germline V gives CDR1 SGDLS, CDR2 YYNGEE. CDR3: CASSVDGTSGGNEQFF. The CDR3 bases are TGTGCCAGCAGCGTAGACGGGACTAGCGGGGGCAATGAGCAGTTCTTC.

The chain employs TRBV19 and TRBJ2-7; D not resolved. CDR1 and CDR2 (germline): LNHDA, SQIVND (reference sequence). Trimming removed 3 bases at V and 2 bases at J, with 14 bases between. The CDR3 runs 15 residues. CDR3 protein: CASSMSVALTYEQYF. CDR3 nucleotide sequence: TGTGCCAGTAGTATGTCGGTCGCCCTAACCTACGAGCAGTACTTC.

V gene TRBV7-2 combines with J gene TRBJ2-7, with TRBD1 identical over 9 bases. The CDR3 covers 15 residues. Germline-derived CDR1 and CDR2 are SGHTA and FQGNSA. The V gene end was trimmed by 2 bases and the J gene end by 5 bases; junction bases not matched to a gene: 7. The CDR3 sequence: CASSLKGQGYHEQYF. The CDR3 DNA reads as TGTGCCAGCAGCTTAAAGGGACAGGGCTACCACGAGCAGTACTTC.

V and J are TRBV13 and TRBJ2-2; 11 bases map to TRBD2. Germline V gene sequence: CDR1 PRHDT, CDR2 FYEKMQ (reference sequence). After removal of 5 bases from V and 4 bases from J, the junction contained 6 bases not matched to a gene. The CDR3 is 16 amino acids. CDR3 in DNA: TGTGCCAGCAGCAAACTAGCGGGAGTAAGCACCGGGGAGCTGTTTTTT. Residues: CASSKLAGVSTGELFF.

This rearrangement joins TRBV27 to TRBJ2-7; the match to TRBD2 covers 7 bases. Germline CDR1 reads MNHEY; CDR2 reads SMNVEV (reference sequence). This CDR3 has 16 residues. The V segment lost 1 base and the J segment 5 bases; nucleotides outside the gene matches: 11. In nucleotides, the CDR3 is TGTGCCAGCAGTTTATTGGGTGGGGGAGGGCCCCACGAGCAGTACTTC. It translates to CASSLLGGGGPHEQYF.

J is TRBJ1-1 and V is TRBV7-9; D not certain. This CDR3 has 13 amino acids. V was clipped by 0 bases and J by 5 bases, with 7 bases between them. The germline V gene has CDR1 SEHNR and CDR2 FQNEAQ (reference sequence). CDR3 bases: TGTGCCAGCAGCTTAGCTAAGGGAACTGAAGCTTTCTTT. This sequence encodes CASSLAKGTEAFF.

The CDR3 DNA reads TGTGCCAGCAGTGTTCCAGGGGGCGGTGGCTACACCTTC. Translation gives CASSVPGGGGYTF. The V call is TRBV28, the J call TRBJ1-2, with 8 positions matching TRBD1. V gave up 5 bases and J gave up 7 bases; unmatched junction bases: 6. Germline loops: CDR1 MDHEN, CDR2 SYDVKM. The CDR3 totals 13 residues.

The count of this clone is one. The CDR3 sequence is CASSPIASYIEGQYF. CDR3 DNA sequence: TGTGCCAGCTCACCAATCGCCTCCTATATAGAGGGGCAGTACTTC. The chain links TRBV18 to TRBJ2-7, with D possibly being TRBD2 (5 bases). V lost 2 bases to trimming and J lost 9 bases, with 20 bases between them. The CDR3 covers 15 residues. Germline V gives CDR1 KGHSH, CDR2 LQKENI.

CDR3 amino acids: CASSYRGEGGEKLFF. The CDR3 DNA reads TGTGCCAGCAGTTACCGAGGCGAGGGCGGTGAAAAACTGTTTTTT. The gene calls are TRBV6-5 and TRBJ1-4; D is undetermined. This CDR3 is 15 amino acids long. With 2 bases removed from V and 7 bases from J, the gap between germline ends came to 14 bases. Germline CDR1 and CDR2: MNHEY and SVGAGI.

The V gene is TRBV5-8, the J gene TRBJ2-2; 8 nucleotides line up with TRBD2. V gave up 4 bases and J gave up 5 bases; unmatched junction bases: 7. The CDR3 extends over 15 amino acids. Germline V CDR1 and CDR2: SGHTS, YDEGEE. CDR3 amino acids: CASSPGLAYTGELFF. The CDR3 coding sequence is TGTGCCAGCAGCCCAGGACTAGCCTATACCGGGGAGCTGTTTTTT.

This chain uses TRBV7-8 with TRBJ2-2; 13 bases match TRBD2. In germline, CDR1 is SGHVS, CDR2 FQNEAQ. The CDR3 is 16 residues long. V shed 0 bases and J 6 bases; nucleotides not matched to a gene: 1. CDR3 coding DNA: TGTGCCAGCAGCTTAGCTGGACTAGCGGGAGCCGGGGAGCTGTTTTTT. This gives the protein CASSLAGLAGAGELFF.

This chain links TRBV7-2 with TRBJ1-5; 9 bases align to TRBD1. J lost 2 bases, V lost 5 bases, and 10 bases had no gene match. This CDR3 comprises 17 residues. The germline V gene encodes CDR1 SGHTA and CDR2 FQGNSA. The CDR3 is CASSTRGTGSGNQPQHF. The CDR3 region has the DNA TGTGCCAGCAGCACAAGAGGGACAGGGTCGGGCAATCAGCCCCAGCATTTT.

The chain employs TRBV6-1 and TRBJ2-6; no firm D call. The CDR3 covers 16 residues. Germline lookup yields CDR1 MNHNS and CDR2 SASEGT. Between the trimmed V and J ends, which lost 4 bases and 4 bases, there was a span of 14 bases. The CDR3 DNA follows: TGTGCCAGCAGTGCAGGTCCGGGTGTAGGGGCCAACGTCCTGACTTTC. It yields the protein CASSAGPGVGANVLTF.

J is TRBJ2-2 and V is TRBV7-2; D gene uncertain. Germline V gene data show CDR1 as SGHTA and CDR2 as FQGNSA. The CDR3 is made up of 15 amino acids. V lost 6 bases to trimming and J lost 1 base, with 12 bases between them. CDR3 DNA: TGTGCCAGCAGTCCCGACTGGCAGAACACCGGGGAGCTGTTTTTT. It specifies CASSPDWQNTGELFF.

This chain links TRBV30 with TRBJ2-7; 11 bases match TRBD1. CDR1 and CDR2 from the germline V gene are GTSNPN and SVGIG (reference sequence). The length of the CDR3 is 13 residues. V lost 4 bases to trimming and J lost 4 bases; unmatched junction nucleotides: 3. CDR3 DNA: TGTGCCTGGAAACGGGACAGGGGGTACGAGCAGTACTTC. Its protein product is CAWKRDRGYEQYF.

The CDR3 nucleotides read TGTGCCAGCAGCTCGGACACGGTCGGAAAAGCTTTCTTT. Translated, it gives CASSSDTVGKAFF. The chain joins TRBV11-3 to TRBJ1-1, with TRBD1 as a possible D gene (5 bases). The CDR3 is 13 residues long. Trimming pared 4 bases from V and 9 bases from J, leaving 15 bases between. Germline CDR1 is SGHNT and CDR2 is YENEEA.

The chain carries TRBV9 and TRBJ2-7, with D perhaps given as TRBD1 or TRBD2 (5 bases each). With 2 bases removed from V and 4 bases from J, the gap between germline ends came to 16 bases. CDR3 length: 15 amino acids. Per germline, CDR1 SGDLS and CDR2 YYNGEE. In DNA form, the CDR3 reads TGTGCCAGCAGCGTTTCGTCCCGGGACGGTTACGAGCAGTACTTC. Encoded protein: CASSVSSRDGYEQYF.

This rearrangement joins TRBV4-1 to TRBJ2-7; D is possibly TRBD2 (5 bases). CDR1 is MGHRA and CDR2 is YSYEKL in the germline V gene. The CDR3 contains 16 residues. The ends were cut back, 0 bases at V and 1 base at J, with 13 bases in the middle. Written as DNA, the CDR3 is TGCGCCAGCAGCCAAGATCGGTCTAGCTCTTCCTACGAGCAGTACTTC. Amino acids: CASSQDRSSSSYEQYF.

The rearrangement links TRBV7-2 to TRBJ1-2; no firm D call. Germline V gives CDR1 SGHTA, CDR2 FQGNSA. This CDR3 is 14 amino acids long. V was pared by 5 bases and J by 5 bases, with 15 bases between. CDR3 in DNA: TGTGCCAGCAGCCCCCTGAGGGAGAATTATGGCTACACCTTC. Its translation: CASSPLRENYGYTF.

The chain combines TRBV7-9 with TRBJ2-2; possibly TRBD2 for D (6 bases). Germline-derived CDR1 and CDR2 are SEHNR and FQNEAQ (reference sequence). The germline V and J ends were trimmed by 5 bases and 3 bases, with 16 bases remaining between them. The CDR3 totals 16 residues. CDR3 nucleotides: TGTGCCAGCAGCCCCCCCGGGGGATCCTACACCGGGGAGCTGTTTTTT. This translates into CASSPPGGSYTGELFF.

The chain's CDR3 is CASSQPGYEKLFF. CDR3 bases: TGTGCCAGCAGCCAACCAGGTTACGAAAAACTGTTTTTT. The chain has TRBV11-2 and TRBJ1-4, with D unclear. The V and J ends lost 5 bases and 8 bases respectively, with 12 bases between them. The CDR3 runs to 13 residues. Looked up from germline, CDR1 is SGHAT and CDR2 is FQNNGV.

This clone was observed a single time. The CDR3 region is CASSSRPGTSSYEQYF. DNA of the CDR3: TGTGCCAGCAGCTCCCGGCCCGGGACTAGCTCCTACGAGCAGTACTTC. V usage is TRBV5-5 and J usage is TRBJ2-7; 8 bases map to TRBD2. Losses at the gene ends were 3 bases for V and 0 bases for J; bases not matched to a gene: 8. This CDR3 has 16 amino acids. The germline CDR1 and CDR2 sequences are SGHKS and YYEKEE (reference sequence).

Details on this clone: Other DNA sequences of this sample code for an identical CDR3. The chain combines TRBV11-3 with TRBJ2-3; D call uncertain. The V gene's germline CDR1 is SGHNT and CDR2 YENEEA. This CDR3 region has 14 residues. Trimming took off 3 bases at V and 0 bases at J, with 7 bases between the two ends. The CDR3 is CASSFGSSTDTQYF. Written as DNA, the CDR3 is TGTGCCAGCAGCTTTGGGTCCAGCACAGATACGCAGTATTTT.